This T cell receptor beta chain is from a study of molecular identifiers for immune sequencing clone quantification. Study findings and constraints: In cases of identical TCR molecules sharing a barcode, highly expanded clone sizes could be underestimated. The share of molecules held by clones above 20 RNA copies was over 99% in effector cells and under 1% in naive cells.

Per germline, CDR1 MNHEY and CDR2 SVGAGI. After removal of 2 bases from V and 1 base from J, the junction contained 13 bases not matched to a gene. The CDR3 has 21 amino acids. Previously described methods and listed TCR primers were used for bulk TCR libraries. TCRdb ran MiXCR on the PCR reads and lists one entry per CDR3 protein. The table shows 490,000 or so distinct CDR3 sequences, with 20% to 25% occurring only once. Worth noting for this clonotype: Its matching antigen is unknown.

CD8+CD4-CCR7+CD45RA+ cells were sorted as naive CD8 T cells. The sequence came from a human donor in good health. Some libraries in this study had Jurkat cell RNA spiked in. Sequencing used naive CD8+ T cells from blood, with Jurkat cell RNA spiked in. Described subset: FACS-sorted CD8+CD4-CCR7+CD45RA+ naive T cells. The chain uses TRBV6-5 and TRBJ2-3, with 15 nucleotides matching TRBD2. CDR3 nucleotides: TGTGCCAGCAGTTACCCGCGACCGGGACTAGCGGGGGGCCGGGGCACAGATACGCAGTATTTT. Its protein product is CASSYPRPGLAGGRGTDTQYF.